The 21 T cell receptor beta chains given below trace back to one sample, sequenced in a study of blood T cell repertoires in COVID-19. Libraries were prepared by immunoSEQ multiplex PCR; TCRdb keeps only in-frame clonotypes and omits some of them. The table lists a few hundred thousand clones, 80% to 90% of them singletons. Sequenced material: PBMCs or T cells enriched from blood (not recorded which). Receptor source: a woman aged 40 to 50 who had been exposed to COVID-19.

The chain employs TRBV27 and TRBJ1-2; TRBD1 agrees at 9 bases. The V gene's germline CDR1 is MNHEY and CDR2 SMNVEV (reference sequence). Unmatched junction bases numbered 13, after V lost 6 bases and J lost 8 bases. The CDR3 has 15 amino acids. This CDR3 reads CASRPTGTGNGGYTF. CDR3 in DNA: TGTGCCAGCAGGCCGACCGGGACAGGGAACGGAGGCTACACCTTC.

The V gene is TRBV4-3, the J gene TRBJ1-4, with a tentative D call TRBD1 (5 bases). The V and J ends lost 0 bases and 5 bases respectively, with 13 bases between them. The CDR3 loop spans 16 amino acids. The germline CDR1 and CDR2 sequences are LGHNA and YSLEER. The DNA of the CDR3 is TGCGCCAGCAGCCAAGATCTGTTCAAGGGGAATGAAAAACTGTTTTTT. This translates into CASSQDLFKGNEKLFF.

The V and J genes are TRBV7-2 and TRBJ1-5; 7 bases align to TRBD1. The CDR3 spans 13 residues. With V trimmed by 5 bases and J by 5 bases, 3 bases remained unmatched. The germline gives CDR1 SGHTA, CDR2 FQGNSA. The CDR3 region is CASSADRHQPQHF. CDR3 nucleotide sequence: TGTGCCAGCAGCGCGGACAGGCATCAGCCCCAGCATTTT.

The J gene is TRBJ1-2, the V gene TRBV5-1; 10 bases fit TRBD1. The germline V gene encodes CDR1 SGHRS and CDR2 YFSETQ. J lost 8 bases, V lost 3 bases, and 4 bases had no gene match. The CDR3 is 13 amino acids. The CDR3 loop reads CASSYGQGEGYTF. In DNA form, the CDR3 reads TGCGCCAGCAGCTATGGACAGGGGGAAGGCTACACCTTC.

The CDR3 nucleotides read TGTGCCAGCAGCCAAGATGTAGATGGCTACACCTTC. Translation: CASSQDVDGYTF. The J gene is TRBJ1-2, the V gene TRBV3-1 (or the pseudogene TRBV3-2), with D hard to call. The CDR3 consists of 12 residues. Between the trimmed V and J ends, which lost 0 bases and 6 bases, there was a span of 5 bases. Germline CDR1 and CDR2: LGHDT and YNNKEL (reference sequence).

The chain uses TRBV28 and TRBJ1-5; 10 nucleotides agree with TRBD1. V shed 2 bases and J 2 bases; nucleotides not matched to a gene: 6. CDR1 and CDR2 from the germline V gene are MDHEN and SYDVKM. The CDR3 sequence is 17 residues long. The CDR3 nucleotides read TGTGCCAGCAGTTTACCAAAGACAGGGGGCGGCAATCAGCCCCAGCATTTT. This sequence encodes CASSLPKTGGGNQPQHF. Full variable domain (rest looked up from reference TRBV28 and TRBJ1-5): DVKVTQSSRYLVKRTGEKVFLECVQDMDHENMFWYRQDPGLGLRLIYFSYDVKMKEKGDIPEGYSVSREKKERFSLILESASTNQTSMYLCASSLPKTGGGNQPQHFGDGTRLSIL.

The rearrangement links TRBV7-2 to TRBJ2-2; the D gene is possibly TRBD2 (7 bases). The ends were cut back, 5 bases at V and 4 bases at J, with 17 bases in the middle. This CDR3 is built from 16 residues. CDR1 is SGHTA, CDR2 FQGNSA, per germline. The CDR3 protein is CASSPLGGRGTGELFF. The CDR3 bases are TGTGCCAGCAGCCCCCTGGGGGGGCGAGGCACCGGGGAGCTGTTTTTT.

This sequence joins TRBV7-9 and TRBJ1-4; unclear D gene. V lost 4 bases to trimming and J lost 12 bases, with 9 bases between them. The germline CDR1 and CDR2 sequences are SEHNR and FQNEAQ (reference sequence). The length of the CDR3 is 11 residues. The CDR3 region is CASSSRLELFF. For the CDR3, the DNA is TGTGCCAGCAGCTCCCGACTGGAACTGTTTTTT.

V is TRBV28 and J is TRBJ2-1; D call uncertain. The germline gives CDR1 MDHEN, CDR2 SYDVKM. The CDR3 length is 12 residues. V lost 7 bases and J lost 0, with 4 bases in between. The CDR3 DNA is TGTGCCAGCACCAGCTCCTACAATGAGCAGTTCTTC. Amino acid sequence: CASTSSYNEQFF.

V gene TRBV4-2 combines with J gene TRBJ1-5; 7 bases are shared with TRBD1. The CDR3 sequence is 15 residues long. From germline, CDR1 is LGHNA and CDR2 YNFKEQ. J gave up 7 bases and V 0 bases, and 6 bases lay outside the gene matches. The CDR3 is CASSQDVQGDQPQHF. The CDR3 DNA reads TGTGCCAGCAGCCAAGATGTGCAGGGGGACCAGCCCCAGCATTTT.

The chain recombines TRBV11-2 with TRBJ2-3; D possibly corresponds to TRBD2 (6 bases). V was pared by 2 bases and J by 5 bases, with 14 bases between. The CDR3 sequence is 15 residues long. Germline lookup yields CDR1 SGHAT and CDR2 FQNNGV. As DNA, the CDR3 is TGTGCCAGCAGCTTAATGCCCCGAGCGGGAGATACGCAGTATTTT. The encoded protein is CASSLMPRAGDTQYF.

This chain links TRBV19 with TRBJ1-1; D unclear. Germline lookup yields CDR1 LNHDA and CDR2 SQIVND (reference sequence). The CDR3 has 13 amino acids. Trimming removed 5 bases from V and 1 base from J, with 8 bases in between. CDR3 DNA: TGTGCCAGTAGTGTCAGTGAGAACACTGAAGCTTTCTTT. This codes for CASSVSENTEAFF.

The chain combines TRBV6-5 with TRBJ1-6; the match to TRBD1 covers 10 bases. Germline lookup yields CDR1 MNHEY and CDR2 SVGAGI. The CDR3 has 15 amino acids. The junction had 14 bases not matched to a gene; V was cut back by 6 bases and J by 15 bases. The CDR3 protein is CASRIRGTGEGLLHF. The CDR3, as DNA: TGTGCCAGCAGGATCAGGGGGACAGGGGAGGGGCTCCTCCACTTT.

V and J are TRBV3-1 (or the pseudogene TRBV3-2) and TRBJ2-3, with 10 bases lining up with TRBD2. The germline CDR1 and CDR2 sequences are LGHDT and YNNKEL (reference sequence). This CDR3 region has 16 residues. V was clipped by 4 bases and J by 2 bases; unmatched bases: 6. Here the CDR3 reads CASSPWTSGPTDTQYF. For the CDR3, the DNA is TGTGCCAGCAGCCCTTGGACTAGCGGACCCACAGATACGCAGTATTTT.

This chain connects TRBV29-1 to TRBJ1-1, with D uncertain. CDR3 length: 11 residues. Looked up from germline, CDR1 is SQVTM and CDR2 is ANQGSEA. V was cut by 2 bases and J by 3 bases, with 4 bases left in between. The DNA of the CDR3 is TGCAGCGTTGAAAGAGACACTGAAGCTTTCTTT. It is translated as CSVERDTEAFF.

The sample holds one count of this clone. The rearrangement uses TRBV20-1 and TRBJ1-2; D remains unclear. Trimming shortened V by 1 base and J by 8 bases, and 8 bases separated the two germline ends. Germline V gene data show CDR1 as DFQATT and CDR2 as SNEGSKA (reference sequence). This CDR3 comprises 11 residues. The CDR3 region is CSARAPKGYTF. CDR3 in DNA: TGCAGTGCTAGAGCCCCAAAAGGCTACACCTTC.

The J gene is TRBJ2-1, the V gene TRBV29-1; the D is unclear. Germline CDR1 is SQVTM and CDR2 is ANQGSEA. CDR3 length: 15 residues. The V end was cut by 7 bases, the J end by 2 bases, with 18 bases between. CDR3: CSGSPYSTPYNEQFF. The DNA for the CDR3 is TGCAGCGGTTCCCCTTACAGTACACCCTACAATGAGCAGTTCTTC.

The chain carries TRBV18 and TRBJ2-1; a possible D gene is TRBD1 (6 bases). CDR3 length: 15 amino acids. Trimming cost V 4 bases and J 4 bases, with 14 bases left between them. CDR1 and CDR2 from the germline V gene are KGHSH and LQKENI. Written as DNA, the CDR3 is TGTGCCAGCTCACTGGGGACAAGTCCTTACAATGAGCAGTTCTTC. Protein sequence: CASSLGTSPYNEQFF.

The DNA for the CDR3 is TGTGCCAGCTCACCAGGCCCGGGTAGCAATCAGCCCCAGCATTTT. Its translation is CASSPGPGSNQPQHF. The J gene is TRBJ1-5, the V gene TRBV18; D not certain. Germline assignment: CDR1 KGHSH and CDR2 LQKENI. CDR3 length equals 15 residues. V lost 2 bases and J lost 0, with 8 bases in between.

The chain joins TRBV24-1 to TRBJ1-1; TRBD1 might be the D (6 bases). CDR1 KGHDR and CDR2 SFDVKD come from the germline V gene. The V end was cut by 9 bases, the J end by 3 bases, with 13 bases between. CDR3 length: 13 residues. The CDR3 sequence: CATARGHDTEAFF. As DNA, the CDR3 is TGTGCCACCGCCCGGGGACACGACACTGAAGCTTTCTTT.

The chain combines TRBV19 with TRBJ2-5; 11 bases line up with TRBD2. CDR1 and CDR2 (germline): LNHDA, SQIVND (reference sequence). The J segment lost 1 base and the V segment lost 4 bases, leaving 8 bases of the junction unmatched. The CDR3 spans 17 residues. The DNA for the CDR3 is TGTGCCAGTAGTACGAGCTATAGCGGGAGGGGCCAAGAGACCCAGTACTTC. Its protein product is CASSTSYSGRGQETQYF.